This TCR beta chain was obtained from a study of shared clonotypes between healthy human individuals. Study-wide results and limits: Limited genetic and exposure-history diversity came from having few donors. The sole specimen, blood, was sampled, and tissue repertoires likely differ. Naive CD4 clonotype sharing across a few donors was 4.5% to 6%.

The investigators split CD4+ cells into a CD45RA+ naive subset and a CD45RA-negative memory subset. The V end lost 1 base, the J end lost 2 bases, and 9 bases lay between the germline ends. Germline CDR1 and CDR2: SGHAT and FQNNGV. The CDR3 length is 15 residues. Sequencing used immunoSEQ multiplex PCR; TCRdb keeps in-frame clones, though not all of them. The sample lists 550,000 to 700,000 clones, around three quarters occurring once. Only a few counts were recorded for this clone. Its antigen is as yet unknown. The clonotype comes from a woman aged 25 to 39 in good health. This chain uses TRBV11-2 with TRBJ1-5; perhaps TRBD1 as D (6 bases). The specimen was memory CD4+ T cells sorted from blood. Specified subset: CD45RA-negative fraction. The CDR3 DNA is TGTGCCAGCAGCTTAGCCCGGACAGGCAATCAGCCCCAGCATTTT. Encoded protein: CASSLARTGNQPQHF.